These 9 T cell receptor beta chains were sequenced from one sample in a study of shared clonotypes between healthy human individuals (dated by TCRdb to the early 2020s). CD8 naive samples were CD45RO-negative cells positively selected for CCR7, giving a CD45RA+CCR7+ population that excluded TemRA cells. The method behind the library was the immunoSEQ multiplex PCR assay. As stored in TCRdb, this immuneACCESS dataset retains in-frame rearrangements with V and J assigned. A fraction of the clones does not appear; measured against another copy, unresolved V genes explain less than half of the discrepancy, and the remainder lacks a known reason. In this sample the table shows 2 million to 2.5 million clones, 85% to 95% of which occur a single time. About 1.1% of the sample is in the top ten clones. Sequencing was done on a sample of naive CD8+ T cells sorted from blood. What this sample's cell subset or site label stands for: CD45RA+CCR7+. Source of these receptors: a man between 18 and 29 years old in good health.

The chain carries TRBV4-3 and TRBJ1-1, with TRBD1 matching over 7 bases. The CDR3 consists of 15 residues. V dropped 0 bases and J dropped 12; count of bases not matched to a gene: 13. The germline V gene encodes CDR1 LGHNA and CDR2 YSLEER. The CDR3 reads CASSQDSGQYSPPFF. CDR3 bases: TGCGCCAGCAGCCAAGATTCGGGACAGTATTCCCCCCCTTTCTTT.

This clone was recorded once. The chain joins TRBV9 to TRBJ2-2; a possible D gene is TRBD1 (6 bases). Per germline, CDR1 SGDLS and CDR2 YYNGEE. This CDR3 region has 14 residues. V was pared by 3 bases and J by 6 bases, with 12 bases between. This CDR3 is CASSGHRVPGELFF. The CDR3 coding sequence is TGTGCCAGCAGCGGTCACAGGGTCCCCGGGGAGCTGTTTTTT. The whole variable domain, filled in from reference TRBV9 and TRBJ2-2, reads DSGVTQTPKHLITATGQRVTLRCSPRSGDLSVYWYQQSLDQGLQFLIQYYNGEERAKGNILERFSAQQFPDLHSELNLSSLELGDSALYFCASSGHRVPGELFFGEGSRLTVL.

The chain recombines TRBV6-1 with TRBJ1-6; 8 nucleotides align to TRBD1. There are 16 residues in the CDR3. CDR1 MNHNS and CDR2 SASEGT come from the germline V gene. Trimming at V came to 7 bases and at J to 0 bases, leaving 5 bases not matched to a gene. CDR3 DNA sequence: TGTGCCAGCACTGACAGGGGCAGCTCCTATAATTCACCCCTCCACTTT. Protein product: CASTDRGSSYNSPLHF.

A word on this clone: Other DNA sequences in the sample encode the same CDR3. The rearrangement links TRBV27 to TRBJ1-2; D perhaps matches TRBD1 (6 bases). Germline lookup yields CDR1 MNHEY and CDR2 SMNVEV (reference sequence). The length of the CDR3 is 13 residues. V lost 2 bases and J 2 bases, leaving 6 bases between the germline ends. This CDR3 is CASSLQGNYGYTF. The CDR3 region has the DNA TGTGCCAGCAGTTTACAGGGGAACTATGGCTACACCTTC.

In DNA, the CDR3 is TGCAGCGTTGGGGGCCATGGGGACGGCTACACCTTC. It specifies CSVGGHGDGYTF. The J gene is TRBJ1-2, the V gene TRBV29-1; tentative D call: TRBD1 (5 bases). The CDR3 spans 12 residues. Germline lookup yields CDR1 SQVTM and CDR2 ANQGSEA. Trimming pared 4 bases from V and 8 bases from J, leaving 14 bases between.

The rearrangement links TRBV5-4 to TRBJ2-5, with D unresolved. CDR3 length equals 13 residues. Germline V CDR1 and CDR2: SGHNT, YYREEE (reference sequence). Trimming shortened V by 1 base and J by 4 bases, and 8 bases separated the two germline ends. The CDR3 loop reads CASSLRLGETQYF. DNA for the CDR3: TGTGCCAGCAGCTTGAGGCTTGGAGAGACCCAGTACTTC. The full variable domain, rest sourced from reference TRBV5-4 and TRBJ2-5, is ETGVTQSPTHLIKTRGQQVTLRCSSQSGHNTVSWYQQALGQGPQFIFQYYREEENGRGNFPPRFSGLQFPNYSSELNVNALELDDSALYLCASSLRLGETQYFGPGTRLLVL.

Notes on this clone: The sample contains more than one DNA sequence encoding this CDR3. V gene TRBV19 combines with J gene TRBJ2-7; a possible D gene is TRBD2 (6 bases). Trimming cost V 4 bases and J 2 bases, with 9 bases left between them. The germline V gene encodes CDR1 LNHDA and CDR2 SQIVND (reference sequence). The CDR3 loop spans 13 amino acids. The CDR3 region has the DNA TGTGCCAGTAGTACCGGGGGAGCCTACGAGCAGTACTTC. Amino acids: CASSTGGAYEQYF. The full variable domain, completed using reference TRBV19 and TRBJ2-7, is DGGITQSPKYLFRKEGQNVTLSCEQNLNHDAMYWYRQDPGQGLRLIYYSQIVNDFQKGDIAEGYSVSREKKESFPLTVTSAQKNPTAFYLCASSTGGAYEQYFGPGTRLTVT.

The rearrangement uses TRBV7-9 and TRBJ2-1; 10 bases align to TRBD2. The V gene end was trimmed by 5 bases and the J gene end by 5 bases; junction bases not matched to a gene: 12. Germline V CDR1 and CDR2: SEHNR, FQNEAQ (reference sequence). CDR3 length: 17 amino acids. DNA for the CDR3: TGTGCCAGCAGCGCCCCGAATCTCGGACTAGCGGACAATGAGCAGTTCTTC. It translates to CASSAPNLGLADNEQFF. The variable domain in full, completed from reference TRBV7-9 and TRBJ2-1, reads DTGVSQNPRHKITKRGQNVTFRCDPISEHNRLYWYRQTLGQGPEFLTYFQNEAQLEKSRLLSDRFSAERPKGSFSTLEIQRTEQGDSAMYLCASSAPNLGLADNEQFFGPGTRLTVL.

V is TRBV28 and J is TRBJ1-4, with D maybe TRBD1 (5 bases). The V end lost 3 bases, the J end lost 8 bases, and 10 bases lay between the germline ends. This CDR3 comprises 13 residues. Germline V CDR1 and CDR2: MDHEN, SYDVKM. Written as DNA, the CDR3 is TGTGCCAGCAGTTTCCCAGAGGGGGAAAAACTGTTTTTT. Its protein product is CASSFPEGEKLFF.